This is a list of T cell receptor beta chains from one sample in a study of T cell responses to AZD1222 COVID-19 vaccine. Libraries were prepared by immunoSEQ multiplex PCR; TCRdb keeps only in-frame clonotypes and omits some of them. The data contain approximately 170,000 clones, around 91% of them seen just once; the ten biggest clones take up roughly 6.9%. The sample was peripheral blood, taken on day 0 of AZD1222 vaccination. These receptors all stem from an adult in good health. CDR3s include the opening cysteine and the closing phenylalanine or tryptophan. D genes are given only for firm matches. Only part of the rows carry a size: once, few, many, or a class if the clone is expanded.

clone_size,v_call,j_call,d_call,cdr3_nt,cdr3_aa
once,TRBV29-1,TRBJ2-1,TRBD2,TGCAGCGTTGACGGACTAGCGGGGGGGCAGTCCGCCTACAATGAGCAGTTCTTC,CSVDGLAGGQSAYNEQFF
NA,TRBV2,TRBJ2-3,TRBD1,TGTGCCAGCAGCCCCGGGACAGGGGTTGGCACAGATACGCAGTATTTT,CASSPGTGVGTDTQYF
NA,TRBV9,TRBJ2-1,NA,TGTGCCAGCAGCGCCCTAAATGAGCAGTTCTTC,CASSALNEQFF
NA,TRBV2,TRBJ1-2,TRBD1,TGTGCCAGCAGAAGGACAGGGGCGACTTATGGCTACACCTTC,CASRRTGATYGYTF
NA,TRBV19,TRBJ1-1,NA,TGTGCCAGTAGTATTGGGACTTTGAACACTGAAGCTTTCTTT,CASSIGTLNTEAFF
NA,TRBV3-1/TRBV3-2,TRBJ2-3,TRBD2,TGTGCCAGCAGCCCGCTCCGGGGGGTCTACCTCACAGATACGCAGTATTTT,CASSPLRGVYLTDTQYF
once,TRBV5-6,TRBJ1-2,NA,TGTGCCAGCAGGGCACAGGGCGGCTATGGCTACACCTTC,CASRAQGGYGYTF
NA,TRBV4-3,TRBJ1-1,TRBD1,TGCGCCAGCAGCCAGGCCTTACAGGGGATGAACACTGAAGCTTTCTTT,CASSQALQGMNTEAFF
NA,TRBV11-3,TRBJ2-3,TRBD2,TGTGCCAGCAACAGACTAGCGGGGGCCTCAGGAACGCAGTATTTT,CASNRLAGASGTQYF
once,TRBV6-5,TRBJ1-1,NA,TGTGCCAGCAGGAGTGGGCAGGGGACGCCAAAAGCTTTCTTT,CASRSGQGTPKAFF
NA,TRBV16,TRBJ1-1,NA,TGTGCCAGCAGCCAACAGGTCACTGAAGCTTTCTTT,CASSQQVTEAFF
once,TRBV2,TRBJ1-2,TRBD1,TGTGCCAGCAGTGACGACAGGGGGGACTATGGCTACACCTTC,CASSDDRGDYGYTF
NA,TRBV2,TRBJ2-5,TRBD1,TGTGCCAGCAGTGCTAGGACAGGGGGGAAAGAGACCCAGTACTTC,CASSARTGGKETQYF
NA,TRBV7-2,TRBJ2-5,TRBD1,TGTGCCAGCAGCCCGGGACAGTGGGAGACCCAGTACTTC,CASSPGQWETQYF
NA,TRBV9,TRBJ2-7,TRBD1,TGTGCCAGCAGCGTGGACAGGGGATACGAGCAGTACTTC,CASSVDRGYEQYF
NA,TRBV19,TRBJ1-2,NA,TGTGCCAGTACCCCCATCAAGGAAGGAAACTATGGCTACACCTTC,CASTPIKEGNYGYTF
NA,TRBV11-3,TRBJ2-1,TRBD2,TGTGCCAGCAGCGTCGGACTAGCGGGGGGGAATGAGCAGTTCTTC,CASSVGLAGGNEQFF
NA,TRBV15,TRBJ1-2,NA,TGTGCCACCAGCAGAGGACAGCTCTATGGCTACACCTTC,CATSRGQLYGYTF
NA,TRBV14,TRBJ1-6,NA,TGTGCCAGCAGCCAAGACAGGGATAGATCACCCCTCCACTTT,CASSQDRDRSPLHF
NA,TRBV28,TRBJ1-1,NA,TGTGCCAGCAGTTTTATCGAGGGCTCTGAAGCTTTCTTT,CASSFIEGSEAFF
NA,TRBV19,TRBJ1-6,TRBD1,TGTGCCAGTACGGAGACAGGGATCGATTCACCCCTCCACTTT,CASTETGIDSPLHF
NA,TRBV5-1,TRBJ1-6,NA,TGCGCCAGCAGCTTGGGCCGGCTTGCCAATTCACCCCTCCACTTT,CASSLGRLANSPLHF
NA,TRBV19,TRBJ2-6,NA,TGTGCCAGTAGTCTCCAGGCCCTATACTCTGGGGCCAACGTCCTGACTTTC,CASSLQALYSGANVLTF
NA,TRBV14,TRBJ1-1,NA,TGTGCCAGCAGCCAAGGGGGCGGTCGCACTGAAGCTTTCTTT,CASSQGGGRTEAFF
NA,TRBV6-2/TRBV6-3,TRBJ1-5,NA,TGTGCCAGCAGTGAGGGACGGTCTTGGGGCAATCAGCCCCAGCATTTT,CASSEGRSWGNQPQHF
NA,TRBV27,TRBJ2-7,TRBD1,TGTGCCAGCAGTCCACTGACAGGGTGGAAGCACGAGCAGTACTTC,CASSPLTGWKHEQYF
NA,TRBV20-1,TRBJ2-7,TRBD1,TGCAGTGCGCCACAGGGGGGCGAGCAGTACTTC,CSAPQGGEQYF
NA,TRBV3-1/TRBV3-2,TRBJ1-2,TRBD1,TGTGCCAGCAGCCTCACAACTACCCCGGGACAGGGCTTCGCGGGGAGGGGCTACACCTTC,CASSLTTTPGQGFAGRGYTF
NA,TRBV9,TRBJ1-3,NA,TGTGCCAGCAGTTTTAGCGTTGCTGGAAACACCATATATTTT,CASSFSVAGNTIYF
NA,TRBV4-2,TRBJ2-5,NA,TGTGCCAGCAGCCAAGACCCGCCGACCACCCAGTACTTC,CASSQDPPTTQYF
NA,TRBV27,TRBJ1-2,NA,TGTGCCAGCAGATCACAGGAAGGCGGCTACACCTTC,CASRSQEGGYTF
NA,TRBV15,TRBJ2-5,NA,TGTGCCACCAGCAGAGATTACGGAGGGGCGCGGGGTGGAACCCAGTACTTC,CATSRDYGGARGGTQYF
NA,TRBV19,TRBJ2-3,TRBD2,TGTGCCAGTAGTACGCTAGCTAGCGGGGGGGTGACAGATACGCAGTATTTT,CASSTLASGGVTDTQYF
NA,TRBV6-5,TRBJ2-7,NA,TGTGCCAGCTGCAGCTCCTACGAGCAGTACTTC,CASCSSYEQYF
NA,TRBV11-2,TRBJ1-1,NA,TGTGCCAGCAGCCCGACAGGGAACACTGAAGCTTTCTTT,CASSPTGNTEAFF
NA,TRBV5-4,TRBJ2-2,NA,TGTGCCAGCAGCTTGGTGGGGATTTCTCCCGGGGAGCTGTTTTTT,CASSLVGISPGELFF
NA,TRBV15,TRBJ1-3,TRBD1,TGTGCCACCAGCAGACGGACAGGGACTGGAAACACCATATATTTT,CATSRRTGTGNTIYF
NA,TRBV30,TRBJ1-2,NA,TGTGCCTGGAGTCTTGGGGGGAGCTACACCTTC,CAWSLGGSYTF
NA,TRBV7-7,TRBJ2-5,NA,TGTGCTAGCAGCTTAGGGGGGGACCAAGAGACCCAGTACTTC,CASSLGGDQETQYF
once,TRBV5-1,TRBJ2-7,NA,TGCGCCAGCAGCTGGAGCTCCAAAACCTACGAGCAGTACTTC,CASSWSSKTYEQYF
NA,TRBV5-5,TRBJ2-5,TRBD1,TGTGCCAGCAGCCAGCGACAGGGACCTCAAGAGACCCAGTACTTC,CASSQRQGPQETQYF
once,TRBV6-6,TRBJ1-1,NA,TGTGCCAGCAGTTACAGGGAAACTGAAGCTTTCTTT,CASSYRETEAFF
NA,TRBV30,TRBJ1-3,NA,TGTGCCTGGAGTGGACAGCTCCTCTCTGGAAACACCATATATTTT,CAWSGQLLSGNTIYF
NA,TRBV11-1,TRBJ2-5,NA,TGTGCCAGCAGCTTAGTGTCGAGTTCCCAAGAGACCCAGTACTTC,CASSLVSSSQETQYF
NA,TRBV5-4,TRBJ1-1,NA,TGTGCCAGCAGCTTGGGGAACGAAGCTTTCTTT,CASSLGNEAFF
once,TRBV5-4,TRBJ2-7,TRBD2,TGTGCCAGCAGCTTGGTGGGTAGCGGGGGGGACTACGAGCAGTACTTC,CASSLVGSGGDYEQYF